The 20 T cell receptor beta chains listed next were all sequenced from one sample in a study of blood T cell repertoires in COVID-19. The data were produced by immunoSEQ multiplex PCR, yet TCRdb's version contains in-frame clones alone and is incomplete. The repertoire holds a few hundred thousand clones, with approximately 85% as singletons. The material sequenced was PBMCs or T cells enriched from blood (not recorded which). These receptors were taken from a woman in her twenties or thirties who had recovered from COVID-19.

This sequence joins TRBV6-5 and TRBJ2-7; no clear D. The CDR3 sequence is 13 residues long. CDR1 and CDR2 from the germline V gene are MNHEY and SVGAGI. V was pared by 5 bases and J by 0 bases, with 8 bases between. Written as DNA, the CDR3 is TGTGCCAGCAGTCACCACAGCTCCTACGAGCAGTACTTC. Its protein is CASSHHSSYEQYF.

The chain employs TRBV29-1 and TRBJ2-5; TRBD1 agrees at 9 bases. The V gene's germline CDR1 is SQVTM and CDR2 ANQGSEA. The ends lost 2 bases at V and 4 bases at J; junction bases unmatched: 5. The CDR3 is 14 amino acids. CDR3 DNA: TGCAGCGTTGAAACCGGGACAGGGCGAGAGACCCAGTACTTC. This gives the protein CSVETGTGRETQYF.

The chain recombines TRBV15 with TRBJ1-6, with D perhaps matching TRBD1 (5 bases). CDR1 and CDR2 from the germline V gene are LNHNV and YYDKDF (reference sequence). With 5 bases removed from V and 0 bases from J, the gap between germline ends came to 14 bases. This CDR3 is 17 amino acids long. CDR3 in amino acids: CATSEQGSFSYNSPLHF. The CDR3 bases are TGTGCCACCAGCGAGCAGGGCTCCTTCTCCTATAATTCACCCCTCCACTTT.

The chain carries TRBV28 and TRBJ1-5; D uncertain. This CDR3 has 16 residues. With 9 bases removed from V and 1 base from J, the gap between germline ends came to 19 bases. Germline lookup yields CDR1 MDHEN and CDR2 SYDVKM. This CDR3 is CASGGQLVRSNQPQHF. CDR3 DNA sequence: TGTGCCAGTGGAGGGCAGCTCGTGAGGAGCAATCAGCCCCAGCATTTT.

The rearrangement uses TRBV27 and TRBJ1-3; D gene ambiguous. CDR1 MNHEY and CDR2 SMNVEV come from the germline V gene (reference sequence). The CDR3 has 15 residues. V lost 6 bases and J lost 0, with 12 bases in between. For the CDR3, the DNA is TGTGCCAGCAGAAAGACACCTTACTCTGGAAACACCATATATTTT. It specifies CASRKTPYSGNTIYF.

V and J are TRBV6-2 or TRBV6-3 and TRBJ2-7, with D maybe TRBD2 (6 bases). This CDR3 has 15 amino acids. V lost 3 bases and J 3 bases, leaving 15 bases between the germline ends. Per germline, CDR1 MNHEY and CDR2 SVGEGT. CDR3 nucleotide sequence: TGTGCCAGCAGTTATAGCCAGGGACTTCTCTACGAGCAGTACTTC. Translated: CASSYSQGLLYEQYF.

The chain employs TRBV9 and TRBJ2-6; perhaps TRBD2 as D (6 bases). Deletions cut 3 bases from V and 2 bases from J, with 15 bases between. This CDR3 spans 17 amino acids. CDR1 is SGDLS and CDR2 is YYNGEE in the germline V gene. For the CDR3, the DNA is TGTGCCAGCAGCGATCAGGAGGGGCGTCCTGGGGCCAACGTCCTGACTTTC. Amino acid sequence: CASSDQEGRPGANVLTF.

The chain is built from TRBV10-3 and TRBJ1-2, with D possibly being TRBD1 (6 bases). The ends were cut back, 9 bases at V and 0 bases at J, with 17 bases in the middle. Germline CDR1 and CDR2: ENHRY and SYGVKD. This CDR3 contains 15 residues. CDR3 sequence reads: CAIQTGTRANYGYTF. CDR3 DNA sequence: TGTGCCATACAGACAGGCACCAGGGCTAACTATGGCTACACCTTC.

V and J are TRBV5-4 and TRBJ1-4; 10 bases are shared with TRBD1. There are 16 residues in the CDR3. J was trimmed by 10 bases and V by 1 base; bases with no gene match: 10. Germline V gene data show CDR1 as SGHNT and CDR2 as YYREEE (reference sequence). The CDR3 loop reads CASSLPPGQGIGKLFF. In nucleotides, the CDR3 is TGTGCCAGCAGCTTGCCTCCGGGACAGGGGATTGGAAAACTGTTTTTT.

V gene TRBV4-1 combines with J gene TRBJ1-2; D perhaps matches TRBD1 (5 bases). This CDR3 comprises 11 residues. Germline V gene data show CDR1 as MGHRA and CDR2 as YSYEKL. V lost 6 bases and J 7 bases, leaving 9 bases between the germline ends. The CDR3, as DNA: TGCGCCAGCAGTCGGGGGGTTGGCTACACCTTC. Its translation: CASSRGVGYTF.

Only one count was recorded for this clone. J is TRBJ2-7 and V is TRBV24-1; 7 nucleotides align to TRBD1. Germline CDR1 is KGHDR and CDR2 is SFDVKD. The CDR3 covers 16 residues. V was clipped by 3 bases and J by 3 bases; unmatched bases: 10. The CDR3 reads CATSDRGTAKFYEQYF. The CDR3 DNA sequence: TGTGCCACCAGTGATCGTGGGACAGCCAAGTTCTACGAGCAGTACTTC.

This chain connects TRBV30 to TRBJ1-1; D is perhaps TRBD1 (5 bases). The CDR3 covers 11 residues. Germline V gene data show CDR1 as GTSNPN and CDR2 as SVGIG (reference sequence). With 5 bases removed from V and 3 bases from J, the gap between germline ends came to 7 bases. The CDR3 DNA reads as TGTGCCTGGTGCAGGGACACTGAAGCTTTCTTT. Translating gives CAWCRDTEAFF.

The chain links TRBV3-1 (or the pseudogene TRBV3-2) to TRBJ1-5; 9 bases match TRBD1. The CDR3 contains 16 residues. The trim removed 4 bases at V and 7 bases at J, leaving 11 bases unmatched. CDR1 is LGHDT and CDR2 is YNNKEL in the germline V gene (reference sequence). CDR3 protein: CASSPSGTGYRQPQHF. The DNA of the CDR3 is TGTGCCAGCAGCCCCAGCGGGACAGGGTATCGGCAGCCCCAGCATTTT.

The J gene is TRBJ1-2, the V gene TRBV4-2, with TRBD1 matching over 7 bases. The CDR3 spans 18 residues. CDR1 LGHNA and CDR2 YNFKEQ come from the germline V gene. V lost 0 bases, J lost 2 bases, and 12 bases stayed unmatched. DNA for the CDR3: TGTGCCAGCAGCCAAGATTTAGGACAGGCGCCCCCAAACTATGGCTACACCTTC. It is translated as CASSQDLGQAPPNYGYTF.

The J gene is TRBJ2-1, the V gene TRBV28; no reliable D call. The germline CDR1 and CDR2 sequences are MDHEN and SYDVKM. CDR3 length equals 13 residues. Deletions cut 2 bases from V and 7 bases from J, with 9 bases between. The CDR3 nucleotides read TGTGCCAGCAGTTTACTAGGTGGGAATGAGCAGTTCTTC. As protein: CASSLLGGNEQFF.

This clone was recorded many times. The chain links TRBV11-2 to TRBJ2-7; the match to TRBD2 covers 14 bases. The CDR3 contains 17 residues. V was pared by 5 bases and J by 4 bases, with 10 bases of the junction left unmatched. Germline loops: CDR1 SGHAT, CDR2 FQNNGV. The CDR3 protein is CASSRLAGGPREYEQYF. For the CDR3, the DNA is TGTGCCAGCAGCCGACTAGCGGGAGGGCCTAGAGAGTACGAGCAGTACTTC.

This clone is a singleton in its sample. The chain uses TRBV28 and TRBJ1-2; D is unresolved. This CDR3 is built from 12 residues. V lost 5 bases, J lost 2 bases, and 6 bases lay in between. Germline CDR1 is MDHEN and CDR2 is SYDVKM. The CDR3 here is CASSPENYGYTF. The CDR3, as DNA: TGTGCCAGCAGTCCGGAGAACTATGGCTACACCTTC.

The J gene is TRBJ2-7, the V gene TRBV4-1, with TRBD1 matching 9 bases. The CDR3 is made up of 15 amino acids. CDR1 and CDR2 from the germline V gene are MGHRA and YSYEKL. The V segment lost 4 bases and the J segment 0 bases; nucleotides outside the gene matches: 4. The CDR3 bases are TGCGCCAGCAGCCCTGGGACAGGGAGCTCCTACGAGCAGTACTTC. Amino acid sequence: CASSPGTGSSYEQYF.

The chain links TRBV3-1 (or the pseudogene TRBV3-2) to TRBJ1-3; 7 bases agree with TRBD1. Germline trimming cut 3 bases from V and 4 bases from J; bases unmatched to any gene: 6. The CDR3 covers 15 residues. Looked up from germline, CDR1 is LGHDT and CDR2 is YNNKEL (reference sequence). CDR3 loop: CASSQTQGRGNTIYF. DNA of the CDR3: TGTGCCAGCAGCCAGACACAGGGGCGAGGAAACACCATATATTTT.

The V call is TRBV12-3 or TRBV12-4, the J call TRBJ2-5, with a tentative D call TRBD2 (7 bases). Trimming shortened V by 3 bases and J by 5 bases, and 10 bases separated the two germline ends. The CDR3 sequence is 13 residues long. The CDR3 sequence is CASSFGGLETQYF. CDR3 coding DNA: TGTGCCAGCAGTTTCGGGGGGCTGGAGACCCAGTACTTC.